This TCR beta chain is from a study of blood T cell repertoires in COVID-19. Background on the study: The samples span acute and convalescent COVID-19 from the United States, Italy and Spain.

The CDR3 covers 12 residues. J gave up 2 bases and V 7 bases, and 4 bases lay outside the gene matches. Germline CDR1 and CDR2: SQVTM and ANQGSEA. The method was immunoSEQ multiplex PCR; TCRdb's version includes in-frame clones alone and lacks a portion of them. The sample includes about 52,000 clones, roughly nine tenths of them seen just once. This chain links TRBV29-1 with TRBJ1-2; 7 bases fit TRBD1. Sequenced sample: peripheral blood. This sequence originates from a human donor with active COVID-19. The donor label of this sample is uncertain. The DNA of the CDR3 is TGCAGCGCCCAGACAGGGAACTATGGCTACACCTTC. This encodes CSAQTGNYGYTF.